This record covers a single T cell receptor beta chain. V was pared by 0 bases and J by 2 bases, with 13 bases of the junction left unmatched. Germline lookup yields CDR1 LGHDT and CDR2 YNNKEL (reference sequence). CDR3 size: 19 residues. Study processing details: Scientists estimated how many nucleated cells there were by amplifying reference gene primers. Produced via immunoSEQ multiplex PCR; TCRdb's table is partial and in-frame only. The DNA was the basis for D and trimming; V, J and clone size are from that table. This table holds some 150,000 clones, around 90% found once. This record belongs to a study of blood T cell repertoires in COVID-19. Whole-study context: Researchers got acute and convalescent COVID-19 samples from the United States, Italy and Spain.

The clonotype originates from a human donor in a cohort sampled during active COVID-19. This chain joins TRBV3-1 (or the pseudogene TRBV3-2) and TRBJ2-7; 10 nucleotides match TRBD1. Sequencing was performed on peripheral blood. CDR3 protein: CASSQDWDRGGLIAYEQYF. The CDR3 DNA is TGTGCCAGCAGCCAAGATTGGGACAGGGGAGGACTAATTGCCTACGAGCAGTACTTC.